This TCR beta chain originates from a study of blood T cell repertoires in COVID-19 (dated by TCRdb to the early 2020s). Looking at the study overall: Samples from collaborators originated in the United States, Italy and Spain and spanned both the acute and convalescent phases of COVID-19. The prospective study material was composed of cDNA or gDNA derived from T cells, B-cell-depleted T cells, or PBMCs. Subjects who had been exposed to COVID-19, were actively infected with it, or had recovered from it provided the deeply sampled blood TCRbeta repertoires that made up the dataset. The repertoires were released in a freely available public database meant as a resource for research on the immune response to SARS-CoV-2. Samples came from the ongoing ImmuneRACE study (first 160 participants) plus 1,254 subjects from 6 global collaborators. A de-identified subject ID, COVID-19 status, age in years and sex were almost always included in the sample metadata. HLA class I and class II types, where available, came from metadata supplied by the sample provider rather than from assay-based typing. What the authors observed across the whole study: Clinical and demographic metadata were provided uncurated, with the amount varying by source and participant.

TCRbeta CDR3 regions were amplified from genomic DNA using the immunoSEQ Assay, a bias-controlled multiplex PCR. The authors' analysis ran thus. The number of nucleated cells in each sample was estimated from the amplification of reference gene primers within the assay. To quantify the absolute abundance of each unique TCRbeta CDR3 rearrangement, sequence reads were collapsed and filtered. For each sample, productive Simpson clonality was calculated by taking the square root of Simpson's diversity index across productive rearrangements. TCRdb stores this immuneACCESS table with in-frame sequences only. Part of the clones is absent; in the studies checked, under half of the shortfall reflects unresolved V genes, and no reason is known for the rest. V and J calls and clone size follow that table, whereas D and trimming were derived from the DNA. The sample data list about 140,000 clones, and about 83% of these were observed just once. The top ten hold roughly 17% of the sample.

Concerning this clone itself: Its antigen specificity is not known. No base-level quality is on record; no much larger clone is a single base apart.

Each collaborating institution followed its own protocols to collect whole blood in K2EDTA tubes. Collaborator samples were shipped for TCRbeta analysis as frozen whole blood, isolated PBMCs, or DNA extracted from either sample type. The germline V gene yields ENHRY for CDR1 and SYGVKD for CDR2. The cysteine opens and the phenylalanine closes a CDR3 of 15 amino acids. Of the read, only the CDR3 DNA is kept; its 45 bases are in frame from base 1. The junction carries 15 bases between V and J, which are trimmed by 7 bases and 0 bases respectively. The material sequenced was peripheral blood. The V and J genes are TRBV10-3 and TRBJ1-1; no confident D gene assignment can be made. The receptor's source is a man between 50 and 59 years old with acute or convalescent COVID-19. The CDR3 amino acid sequence is: CAITATRLLNTEAFF. The sequenced DNA is TGTGCCATCACCGCAACTCGTCTGTTGAACACTGAAGCTTTCTTT.